Below are 25 T cell receptor beta chains sequenced from a single sample in a study of T-cell reconstitution after alpha-beta-depleted transplantation in children. The TCRbeta library incorporated unique molecular identifiers. A single record per CDR3 protein comes from TCRdb applying MiXCR to the PCR reads. The sample contains about 610,000 distinct CDR3 sequences, roughly a tenth of which appear only once. The sample here was PBMCs from the stem cell graft donor, taken from the stem cell graft. These receptors were taken from a human donor who donated a stem cell graft to a child with acute myeloid leukemia.

This clonotype came up a few times. The chain uses TRBV7-2 and TRBJ2-7; 8 nucleotides match TRBD2. There are 13 residues in the CDR3. Germline V lookup: CDR1 SGHTA, CDR2 FQGNSA. V was clipped by 5 bases and J by 5 bases; unmatched bases: 5. The CDR3 bases are TGTGCCAGCAGCCCCGGGACTAGTCACGAGCAGTACTTC. Translated: CASSPGTSHEQYF.

This clonotype was seen many times. This sequence joins TRBV12-3 or TRBV12-4 and TRBJ2-1; a weak D match, TRBD2 (6 bases). Trimming left V 2 bases short and J 7 bases short, with 12 bases between. This CDR3 has 14 amino acids. CDR3 sequence (DNA): TGTGCCAGCAGTTTATCGGGCGGGAAGAATGAGCAGTTCTTC. This translates into CASSLSGGKNEQFF.

This clonotype was observed many times. The V call is TRBV15, the J call TRBJ2-1; the D is unclear. CDR3 length: 13 residues. Looked up from germline, CDR1 is LNHNV and CDR2 is YYDKDF (reference sequence). Trimming removed 0 bases from V and 10 bases from J, with 10 bases in between. CDR3 protein: CATSRDRKLEQFF. CDR3 nucleotide sequence: TGTGCCACCAGCAGAGATCGGAAACTAGAGCAGTTCTTC. Based on the CDR3 plus reference TRBV15 and TRBJ2-1, the full variable domain is DAMVIQNPRYQVTQFGKPVTLSCSQTLNHNVMYWYQQKSSQAPKLLFHYYDKDFNNEADTPDNFQSRRPNTSFCFLDIRSPGLGDTAMYLCATSRDRKLEQFFGPGTRLTVL.

V is TRBV30 and J is TRBJ1-6; 10 bases match TRBD1. Germline V gene sequence: CDR1 GTSNPN, CDR2 SVGIG (reference sequence). J was trimmed by 10 bases and V by 0 bases; bases with no gene match: 6. The CDR3 is made up of 15 amino acids. CDR3 DNA sequence: TGTGCCTGGAGTGTGAGGGACAGGGGATGGTCACCCCTCCACTTT. Translated, it gives CAWSVRDRGWSPLHF.

The rearrangement links TRBV7-2 to TRBJ2-3; 11 bases align to TRBD1. The CDR3 sequence is 15 residues long. Looked up from germline, CDR1 is SGHTA and CDR2 is FQGNSA. J lost 6 bases, V lost 4 bases, and 6 bases had no gene match. Here the CDR3 DNA reads TGTGCCAGCAGCTCCCGGACAGGGGGCTGGGATACGCAGTATTTT. Translated: CASSSRTGGWDTQYF.

This clonotype has ten or more counts. In DNA form, the CDR3 reads TGCAGTGCTAGAGATCACAGGGGACAAGAGACCCAGTACTTC. This codes for CSARDHRGQETQYF. This chain uses TRBV20-1 with TRBJ2-5, with 7 bases aligning to TRBD1. Germline V gene data show CDR1 as DFQATT and CDR2 as SNEGSKA (reference sequence). The CDR3 consists of 14 residues. Trimming cost V 0 bases and J 2 bases; bases outside gene matches: 3.

The rearrangement links TRBV5-1 to TRBJ2-3, with 9 bases identical to TRBD2. Trimming at V came to 0 bases and at J to 0 bases, leaving 8 bases not matched to a gene. The CDR3 is 18 amino acids. Looked up from germline, CDR1 is SGHRS and CDR2 is YFSETQ. The CDR3 coding sequence is TGCGCCAGCAGCTTGGGGGGCACGACTAGCGGTAGCACAGATACGCAGTATTTT. This encodes CASSLGGTTSGSTDTQYF. The whole variable domain, filled in from reference TRBV5-1 and TRBJ2-3, reads KAGVTQTPRYLIKTRGQQVTLSCSPISGHRSVSWYQQTPGQGLQFLFEYFSETQRNKGNFPGRFSGRQFSNSRSEMNVSTLELGDSALYLCASSLGGTTSGSTDTQYFGPGTRLTVL.

Only a few counts were recorded for this clonotype. The chain uses TRBV24-1 and TRBJ2-2; 10 bases map to TRBD1. In germline, CDR1 is KGHDR, CDR2 SFDVKD. This CDR3 is built from 18 residues. Trimming removed 3 bases from V and 0 bases from J; junction bases left unmatched: 6. The chain's CDR3 is CATSDQDRGQTNTGELFF. DNA for the CDR3: TGTGCCACCAGTGATCAAGACAGGGGGCAAACGAACACCGGGGAGCTGTTTTTT.

This clonotype was detected a few times. CDR3 coding DNA: TGTGCCAGCAGCGATTATGGCGTTACTAGCGTCCCCTACAATGAGCAGTTCTTC. It codes for CASSDYGVTSVPYNEQFF. The rearrangement links TRBV7-6 to TRBJ2-1; 7 bases match TRBD2. Trimming at V came to 5 bases and at J to 2 bases, leaving 15 bases not matched to a gene. The germline CDR1 and CDR2 sequences are SGHVS and FNYEAQ. CDR3 length equals 18 residues.

This clonotype was seen a handful of times. This sequence joins TRBV27 and TRBJ2-1; D gene unclear. Germline V CDR1 and CDR2: MNHEY, SMNVEV (reference sequence). The CDR3 spans 13 residues. Trimming took off 6 bases at V and 5 bases at J, with 11 bases between the two ends. The CDR3 DNA sequence: TGTGCCAGCAGGCTCGGTGTGCACAATGAGCAGTTCTTC. This translates into CASRLGVHNEQFF.

This clonotype came up a few times. The V and J genes are TRBV2 and TRBJ1-2; perhaps TRBD1 as D (6 bases). CDR3 length equals 14 residues. Germline CDR1 and CDR2: SNHLY and FYNNEI. Deletions cut 6 bases from V and 1 base from J, with 12 bases between. The CDR3 region has the DNA TGTGCCAGCAGCCTGGCAGGGGATAACTATGGCTACACCTTC. Translation gives CASSLAGDNYGYTF. Combining the CDR3 with reference TRBV2 and TRBJ1-2 gives the whole variable domain EPEVTQTPSHQVTQMGQEVILRCVPISNHLYFYWYRQILGQKVEFLVSFYNNEISEKSEIFDDQFSVERPDGSNFTLKIRSTKLEDSAMYFCASSLAGDNYGYTFGSGTRLTVV.

In DNA form, the CDR3 reads TGCAGCGCCCGGACAGGGGGTTGGAATGAGCAGTTCTTC. Amino acids: CSARTGGWNEQFF. The rearrangement links TRBV29-1 to TRBJ2-1; TRBD1 aligns across 10 bases. The CDR3 is 13 amino acids. V was pared by 7 bases and J by 7 bases, with 7 bases of the junction left unmatched. Germline lookup yields CDR1 SQVTM and CDR2 ANQGSEA.

This clonotype was picked up many times. The rearrangement links TRBV6-5 to TRBJ2-7; 8 positions agree with TRBD2. Germline CDR1 reads MNHEY; CDR2 reads SVGAGI. The CDR3 spans 15 residues. V lost 4 bases to trimming and J lost 0 bases; unmatched junction nucleotides: 5. The CDR3 nucleotides are TGTGCCAGCAGTTCTTCAAGCGGGAGCTCCTACGAGCAGTACTTC. Amino acid sequence: CASSSSSGSSYEQYF.

This clonotype occurred a few times. The gene calls are TRBV27 and TRBJ1-2; D is possibly TRBD1 (5 bases). The CDR3 spans 14 residues. Germline V gene lookup returns CDR1 MNHEY and CDR2 SMNVEV (reference sequence). V lost 4 bases and J lost 7, with 16 bases in between. In DNA, the CDR3 is TGTGCCAGCAGTTCCGGACGGGGCGATGGTGGCTACACCTTC. Its translation: CASSSGRGDGGYTF.

The V call is TRBV30, the J call TRBJ2-5, with TRBD1 matching over 12 bases. CDR1 is GTSNPN, CDR2 SVGIG, per germline (reference sequence). V shed 2 bases and J 5 bases; nucleotides not matched to a gene: 3. This CDR3 contains 14 residues. Here the CDR3 DNA reads TGTGCCTGGAGTAGGGACAGGGGGCGTGAGACCCAGTACTTC. It translates to CAWSRDRGRETQYF.

This clonotype was seen only a few times. This sequence joins TRBV29-1 and TRBJ2-1, with D possibly TRBD2 on 7 matching bases. CDR1 is SQVTM and CDR2 is ANQGSEA in the germline V gene. Trimming removed 4 bases from V and 0 bases from J, with 19 bases in between. The CDR3 sequence is 17 residues long. The CDR3 DNA follows: TGCAGCGTTGGGGGACACACTAGCGTAAGCTCCTACAATGAGCAGTTCTTC. It encodes CSVGGHTSVSSYNEQFF.

This clonotype was seen ten or more times. This chain joins TRBV20-1 and TRBJ2-5, with a possible D match to TRBD1 (6 bases). There are 13 residues in the CDR3. Germline V lookup: CDR1 DFQATT, CDR2 SNEGSKA (reference sequence). V lost 2 bases, J lost 4 bases, and 11 bases lay in between. In DNA form, the CDR3 reads TGCAGTGCTAGACAAACAGGGAGAGAGACCCAGTACTTC. It codes for CSARQTGRETQYF.

V gene TRBV12-3 or TRBV12-4 combines with J gene TRBJ1-5; D unclear. The V and J ends lost 3 bases and 3 bases respectively, with 6 bases between them. The CDR3 covers 13 residues. The CDR3 protein is CASSFVTNQPQHF. The CDR3 DNA reads as TGTGCCAGCAGTTTCGTCACCAATCAGCCCCAGCATTTT.

This clonotype was seen repeatedly, ten times or more. The V and J genes are TRBV6-5 and TRBJ2-1; D is undetermined. The CDR3 spans 13 residues. Germline values: CDR1 MNHEY, CDR2 SVGAGI. Trimming pared 6 bases from V and 7 bases from J, leaving 13 bases between. Written as DNA, the CDR3 is TGTGCCAGCAGCCGCAGACTGGAAAATGAGCAGTTCTTC. This codes for CASSRRLENEQFF.

The chain employs TRBV6-5 and TRBJ2-1; TRBD2 matches at 13 bases. The germline V gene encodes CDR1 MNHEY and CDR2 SVGAGI. This CDR3 region has 19 residues. V gave up 1 base and J gave up 4 bases; unmatched junction bases: 10. As DNA, the CDR3 is TGTGCCAGCAGTTACTTTCGGATCGGGACTAGCGGGAATTACAATGAGCAGTTCTTC. Translating gives CASSYFRIGTSGNYNEQFF.

This clonotype was counted only a few times. The gene calls are TRBV5-6 and TRBJ2-1; D possibly uses TRBD1 or TRBD2 (5 bases each). CDR1 and CDR2 (germline): SGHDT, YYEEEE. CDR3 size: 17 residues. Trimming removed 2 bases from V and 5 bases from J, with 20 bases in between. The chain's CDR3 is CASSFRTTGFRDNEQFF. As DNA, the CDR3 is TGTGCCAGCAGCTTTCGAACCACGGGATTCAGGGACAATGAGCAGTTCTTC. Variable domain in full (rest from reference TRBV5-6 and TRBJ2-1): DAGVTQSPTHLIKTRGQQVTLRCSPKSGHDTVSWYQQALGQGPQFIFQYYEEEERQRGNFPDRFSGHQFPNYSSELNVNALLLGDSALYLCASSFRTTGFRDNEQFFGPGTRLTVL.

The sample holds many counts of this clonotype. This chain joins TRBV12-3 or TRBV12-4 and TRBJ2-3; D may be TRBD1 (5 bases). This CDR3 region has 14 residues. V was cut by 6 bases and J by 0 bases, with 10 bases left in between. CDR3 bases: TGTGCCAGCAGACGGACACCTAGCACAGATACGCAGTATTTT. Its protein product is CASRRTPSTDTQYF.

As to this clonotype: One end of the junction varies from germline; a read error may be responsible. The V gene is TRBV9, the J gene TRBJ2-1; 9 positions agree with TRBD1. The CDR3 runs 13 residues. The germline gives CDR1 SGDLS, CDR2 YYNGEE. CDR3 loop: CASEQGANKEQFF. The CDR3 nucleotides read TGTGCCAGCGAACAGGGGGCGAACAAGGAGCAGTTCTTC.

This clonotype was seen repeatedly, ten times or more. The chain recombines TRBV29-1 with TRBJ2-2; D remains unclear. CDR1 is SQVTM, CDR2 ANQGSEA, per germline. The CDR3 is 13 amino acids. The V and J ends lost 4 bases and 2 bases respectively, with 8 bases between them. The CDR3 nucleotides read TGCAGCGTTGGGACGGTTAACACCGGGGAGCTGTTTTTT. It translates to CSVGTVNTGELFF.

This clonotype occurred many times. The chain links TRBV20-1 to TRBJ2-3; D remains unclear. Per the germline V gene, CDR1 is DFQATT and CDR2 is SNEGSKA (reference sequence). V was pared by 5 bases and J by 4 bases, with 7 bases between. This CDR3 spans 11 amino acids. The CDR3 region has the DNA TGCAGTGCTCCCTTTCCAGATACGCAGTATTTT. This codes for CSAPFPDTQYF.